The 20 T cell receptor beta chains given below trace back to one sample, sequenced in a study of T cell responses to AZD1222 COVID-19 vaccine. Clones were sequenced by immunoSEQ multiplex PCR, and TCRdb holds only the in-frame ones, with some missing. The sample lists some 200,000 clones; roughly 92% were seen once. The specimen comprised peripheral blood, sampled on day 0 of AZD1222 vaccination. These receptors were taken from an adult in good health.

The rearrangement joins TRBV18 to TRBJ1-1; a possible D gene is TRBD1 (6 bases). The germline V and J ends were trimmed by 1 base and 3 bases, with 9 bases remaining between them. The length of the CDR3 is 14 residues. Germline V lookup: CDR1 KGHSH, CDR2 LQKENI. The CDR3 sequence is CASSPQGGDTEAFF. In nucleotides, the CDR3 is TGTGCCAGCTCACCACAGGGGGGAGACACTGAAGCTTTCTTT.

The CDR3 sequence is CASSDQGAKQPQHF. The CDR3 DNA reads as TGTGCCAGCTCAGACCAGGGGGCAAAGCAGCCCCAGCATTTT. The chain couples TRBV18 to TRBJ1-5, with 8 nucleotides matching TRBD1. V gave up 5 bases and J gave up 7 bases; unmatched junction bases: 7. Per germline, CDR1 KGHSH and CDR2 LQKENI. The CDR3 runs to 14 residues.

This clone was found a few times. The chain combines TRBV7-3 with TRBJ2-3; 12 nucleotides agree with TRBD1. Germline V gene lookup returns CDR1 SGHTA and CDR2 FQGTGA. This CDR3 spans 16 amino acids. Germline trimming cut 4 bases from V and 4 bases from J; bases unmatched to any gene: 6. The DNA for the CDR3 is TGTGCCAGCAGCTCGGGACAGGGGGCTTTAGCAGATACGCAGTATTTT. Protein: CASSSGQGALADTQYF.

The chain has TRBV6-5 and TRBJ1-1; 8 nucleotides agree with TRBD1. This CDR3 has 15 amino acids. Per germline, CDR1 MNHEY and CDR2 SVGAGI. Germline trimming cut 5 bases from V and 0 bases from J; bases unmatched to any gene: 5. This CDR3 is CASSIRTGMNTEAFF. CDR3 nucleotide sequence: TGTGCCAGCAGTATACGGACAGGGATGAACACTGAAGCTTTCTTT.

V usage is TRBV7-2 and J usage is TRBJ2-1; D is unresolved. The CDR3 consists of 12 residues. V lost 7 bases to trimming and J lost 5 bases, with 9 bases between them. The germline CDR1 and CDR2 sequences are SGHTA and FQGNSA. This CDR3 is CASTPLNNEQFF. For the CDR3, the DNA is TGTGCCAGCACCCCTCTGAACAATGAGCAGTTCTTC.

The V and J genes are TRBV7-2 and TRBJ1-3; D not resolved. Germline V gene data show CDR1 as SGHTA and CDR2 as FQGNSA. This CDR3 is 17 amino acids long. With 5 bases removed from V and 4 bases from J, the gap between germline ends came to 21 bases. Here the CDR3 DNA reads TGTGCCAGCAGCATCCCTGATGGGCTAAAGCTCGGAAACACCATATATTTT. This gives the protein CASSIPDGLKLGNTIYF.

This sequence joins TRBV25-1 and TRBJ2-7; 7 nucleotides agree with TRBD1. The CDR3 has 16 amino acids. Germline loops: CDR1 MGHDK, CDR2 SYGVNS. V shed 4 bases, J shed 7 bases, and the junction held 16 bases outside the gene matches. The CDR3: CASSGAGQVPFEEQYF. Written as DNA, the CDR3 is TGTGCCAGCAGTGGGGCAGGACAGGTACCCTTCGAGGAGCAGTACTTC.

The V gene is TRBV2, the J gene TRBJ2-3; maybe TRBD2 (5 bases). This CDR3 has 16 amino acids. Germline loops: CDR1 SNHLY, CDR2 FYNNEI. Trimming took 6 bases from V and 3 from J, leaving 19 bases between them. The CDR3 DNA is TGTGCCAGCAGCTCGGGGTCCTTGTTAAGAACAGATACGCAGTATTTT. The encoded protein is CASSSGSLLRTDTQYF.

The chain employs TRBV24-1 and TRBJ1-5; no clear D gene. V was pared by 1 base and J by 2 bases, with 14 bases between. CDR3 length equals 17 residues. Germline CDR1 reads KGHDR; CDR2 reads SFDVKD. This CDR3 is CATSDFAALGGNQPQHF. For the CDR3, the DNA is TGTGCCACCAGTGATTTTGCCGCCCTCGGTGGCAATCAGCCCCAGCATTTT.

This clone has only one observation. The chain is built from TRBV2 and TRBJ2-6, with unresolved D. Germline CDR1 reads SNHLY; CDR2 reads FYNNEI. The CDR3 runs 12 residues. Trimming took 8 bases from V and 2 from J, leaving 4 bases between them. DNA for the CDR3: TGTGCCAGCTCTCCTGGGGCCAACGTCCTGACTTTC. Its protein product is CASSPGANVLTF. Full variable domain (rest looked up from reference TRBV2 and TRBJ2-6): EPEVTQTPSHQVTQMGQEVILRCVPISNHLYFYWYRQILGQKVEFLVSFYNNEISEKSEIFDDQFSVERPDGSNFTLKIRSTKLEDSAMYFCASSPGANVLTFGAGSRLTVL.

This chain joins TRBV4-3 and TRBJ1-3; D may be TRBD1 (5 bases). Germline V CDR1 and CDR2: LGHNA, YSLEER. The CDR3 contains 16 residues. V dropped 2 bases and J dropped 2 bases, with 13 bases sitting between them. The CDR3 DNA sequence: TGCGCCAGCAGCCAATACGGGACGGGGCCTGGAAACACCATATATTTT. This encodes CASSQYGTGPGNTIYF.

CDR3: CASSSGPSGAQHF. DNA for the CDR3: TGTGCCAGCAGCTCCGGACCCTCCGGAGCCCAGCATTTT. The chain employs TRBV7-2 and TRBJ1-5; D remains ambiguous. CDR1 is SGHTA, CDR2 FQGNSA, per germline. This CDR3 region has 13 residues. V lost 4 bases and J lost 11, with 15 bases in between.

V gene TRBV7-3 combines with J gene TRBJ1-6; D is perhaps TRBD1 (5 bases). The CDR3 has 15 amino acids. V lost 4 bases to trimming and J lost 5 bases, with 12 bases between them. Germline lookup yields CDR1 SGHTA and CDR2 FQGTGA. The CDR3 spells CASSSGTPNNSPLHF. The CDR3 DNA sequence: TGTGCCAGCAGCTCCGGGACGCCGAATAATTCACCCCTCCACTTT.

The chain links TRBV24-1 to TRBJ1-4; no reliable D call. The V gene's germline CDR1 is KGHDR and CDR2 SFDVKD. This CDR3 is 14 amino acids long. Trimming stripped 3 bases from V and 0 bases from J, with 4 bases between. The CDR3 bases are TGTGCCACCAGTGATGGCTCAACTAATGAAAAACTGTTTTTT. Translation gives CATSDGSTNEKLFF.

In this sample, this clone turned up once. The rearrangement joins TRBV7-8 to TRBJ1-1, with D possibly TRBD1 on 6 matching bases. From germline, CDR1 is SGHVS and CDR2 FQNEAQ. The CDR3 is 12 residues long. Trimming shortened V by 4 bases and J by 5 bases, and 8 bases separated the two germline ends. The CDR3 DNA reads as TGTGCCAGCAGCTGGGACATTACTGAAGCTTTCTTT. Translating it yields CASSWDITEAFF.

The chain recombines TRBV19 with TRBJ2-7; possible D gene TRBD1, 6 bases. This CDR3 is built from 14 residues. The germline V gene encodes CDR1 LNHDA and CDR2 SQIVND (reference sequence). The germline V and J ends were trimmed by 3 bases and 4 bases, with 13 bases remaining between them. Written as DNA, the CDR3 is TGTGCCAGTAGTATGGGCCAGGGGCTTTACGAGCAGTACTTC. Protein: CASSMGQGLYEQYF. Full variable domain (outside the CDR3, taken from reference TRBV19 and TRBJ2-7): DGGITQSPKYLFRKEGQNVTLSCEQNLNHDAMYWYRQDPGQGLRLIYYSQIVNDFQKGDIAEGYSVSREKKESFPLTVTSAQKNPTAFYLCASSMGQGLYEQYFGPGTRLTVT.

The chain uses TRBV28 and TRBJ1-1; D ambiguous. The CDR3 sequence is 13 residues long. Trimming cost V 5 bases and J 4 bases, with 11 bases left between them. From germline, CDR1 is MDHEN and CDR2 SYDVKM. CDR3 protein: CASSPILSTEAFF. The CDR3, as DNA: TGTGCCAGCAGTCCAATCCTAAGCACTGAAGCTTTCTTT.

The gene calls are TRBV11-2 and TRBJ2-2, with a possible D match to TRBD2 (6 bases). The germline gives CDR1 SGHAT, CDR2 FQNNGV. Trimming shortened V by 1 base and J by 6 bases, and 15 bases separated the two germline ends. This CDR3 is built from 16 residues. The chain's CDR3 is CASSLVGPTGAGELFF. For the CDR3, the DNA is TGTGCCAGCAGCTTAGTTGGCCCCACGGGGGCCGGGGAGCTGTTTTTT.

The chain couples TRBV7-2 to TRBJ1-2; D gene ambiguous. The CDR3 is 15 residues long. Trimming took off 0 bases at V and 3 bases at J, with 11 bases between the two ends. Germline lookup yields CDR1 SGHTA and CDR2 FQGNSA. The CDR3 DNA reads as TGTGCCAGCAGCTTAGCGTTGGGGAGGGACTATGGCTACACCTTC. Protein product: CASSLALGRDYGYTF.

The rearrangement joins TRBV4-1 to TRBJ2-7; D remains ambiguous. V lost 0 bases and J lost 8, with 14 bases in between. Germline V CDR1 and CDR2: MGHRA, YSYEKL. This CDR3 contains 14 residues. The CDR3 sequence is CASSQDRPVPQQYF. Here the CDR3 DNA reads TGCGCCAGCAGCCAAGATCGGCCCGTCCCTCAGCAGTACTTC.